The T cell receptor beta chain under discussion was sequenced for a study of CD8 T cells in ankylosing spondylitis. Generation of TCR beta libraries employed quantitative 5'-RACE incorporating molecular barcodes. TCRdb analysed the 5' RACE reads with MiXCR anew, one entry per CDR3 protein. The sample has roughly 280,000 distinct CDR3 sequences; 20% are singletons. Germline-derived CDR1 and CDR2 are DFQATT and SNEGSKA (reference sequence). This CDR3 comprises 13 residues. With 6 bases clipped from V and 2 bases from J, the junction kept 6 bases outside the gene matches. Comment on this clonotype: Its matching antigen is unknown.

Study outcomes and limitations: CD8+ disease-linked clones were present at relatively low frequencies in blood. From matched ankylosing spondylitis synovial fluid, disease-linked clones were reportedly recovered at significantly enriched levels. About 8 highly homologous variants made up a TCR beta motif that seemed to typify ankylosing spondylitis blood.

This sequence joins TRBV20-1 and TRBJ1-2, with 7 bases aligning to TRBD1. This sequence was found in a male donor with ankylosing spondylitis or in good health (not recorded which). Input material: blood, either unsorted or a sorted T cell fraction (not recorded which). The DNA for the CDR3 is TGCAGTGCCGGGGACAGTTTAAACTATGGCTACACCTTC. This encodes CSAGDSLNYGYTF.